What follows describes a single T cell receptor (beta chain). In its sample, this clonotype was seen a few times. The antigen it binds to is not known. Per-base quality was not reported, and no clone a single base away is much larger than it. The sample belongs to a study of regulatory T cells in long-lasting Graves disease (dated by TCRdb to 2020 to 2022). The study in broad terms: Newly diagnosed Graves' disease patients had taken antithyroid drugs for less than 3 months. Peripheral blood TCR sequencing and RNA sequencing compared persistent Graves' disease patients with newly diagnosed Graves' disease patients. The study was conducted in China and was registered as a clinical trial. A total of 33 samples were covered by TCR sequencing, comprising around 13 persistent and around 20 newly diagnosed Graves' disease patients. Here is what the overall study found, with its caveats: Peripheral blood alone was examined, since thyroid tissue, which constituted the primary lesion, could not be accessed. Persistent patients shared more public clonotypes among themselves (around 2,500) than newly diagnosed patients did (about 900). The authors noted that the small sample size was a limitation that may lower accuracy. Sequencing and analysis were limited to the TCR beta chain. Persistent disease showed preferential use of TRBV28, TRBJ1-2 and TRBJ2-5, whereas newly diagnosed disease favored TRBV20-1 and TRBJ2-1. Persistent Graves' disease patients showed lower TCR Shannon entropy and fewer highly expanded clones than newly diagnosed patients, suggesting clonal expansion.

The time point label of this sample denotes: newly diagnosed GD, antithyroid drugs for less than 3 months. For both TCR sequencing and RNA sequencing, RNA was extracted from PBMCs in TRIzol. The diagnosis of Graves' disease was made according to American Thyroid Association guidelines. Patients were recruited from an endocrinology department in Xi'an, China. From each patient, 7.5 to 10 milliliters of peripheral blood was collected into an EDTA anticoagulant tube. Ficoll Paque Plus density gradient separation was used to isolate PBMCs, and no additional T cell sorting was done. An Agilent 2100 Bioanalyzer and agarose gel were used to check RNA quality, while a NanoDrop 2000 measured RNA concentration. Library creation used multiplex PCR. The instrument was an Illumina HiSeq 4000. CDR3 regions were amplified by Arm-PCR with iRepertoire HTBI primers to construct TCR beta libraries. Before sequencing, the PCR products went through gel purification. On the authors' methods: A total of roughly 65 TRBV and some 15 TRBJ segments were identified across samples and were used for gene usage analysis of CDR3 amino acid clonotypes. COPE and FqMerger were used to merge filtered high-quality paired reads into contigs. BLAST was used to align contigs to IMGT TRBV, TRBD and TRBJ reference genes, with CDR3 defined following IMGT. Highly expanded clones were defined as clonotypes with a frequency above 0.1%. Shannon entropy was used to measure repertoire diversity, and the Gini coefficient was used to measure V-J evenness. Clonotypes shared by more than one individual were considered public. TCRdb redid the processing of the public reads, applying fastp at Q25 and MiXCR, and retained in-frame beta chains. Merged by CDR3 protein, the rows form single entries marked with the most common genes and DNA. The V and J calls come from TCRdb's annotation, not from the publication. The sample data list hundreds of thousands of distinct CDR3 sequences, and around 15% of these were observed just once. The top ten clonotypes cover over 20% of the sample.

The germline V gene (reference sequence) supplies CDR1 DFQATT and CDR2 SNEGSKA. Spanning cysteine to phenylalanine, the CDR3 consists of 16 amino acids. The kept DNA is CDR3 alone, 48 bases in frame from the first base. Trimmed from V: 6 bases; trimmed from J: 3 bases; junction bases lacking a gene match: 13. The chain is encoded by TRBV20-1 joined to TRBJ2-1; 8 central bases correspond to TRBD2. The clonotype originates from a female donor with Graves disease. Specimen: peripheral blood mononuclear cells (PBMCs), collected at new diagnosis, from a patient treated with antithyroid drugs. This receptor carries the CDR3 CSASTTSGSVYNEQFF. The DNA sequence is as follows: TGCAGTGCCTCAACGACGAGCGGGAGTGTCTACAATGAGCAGTTCTTC.